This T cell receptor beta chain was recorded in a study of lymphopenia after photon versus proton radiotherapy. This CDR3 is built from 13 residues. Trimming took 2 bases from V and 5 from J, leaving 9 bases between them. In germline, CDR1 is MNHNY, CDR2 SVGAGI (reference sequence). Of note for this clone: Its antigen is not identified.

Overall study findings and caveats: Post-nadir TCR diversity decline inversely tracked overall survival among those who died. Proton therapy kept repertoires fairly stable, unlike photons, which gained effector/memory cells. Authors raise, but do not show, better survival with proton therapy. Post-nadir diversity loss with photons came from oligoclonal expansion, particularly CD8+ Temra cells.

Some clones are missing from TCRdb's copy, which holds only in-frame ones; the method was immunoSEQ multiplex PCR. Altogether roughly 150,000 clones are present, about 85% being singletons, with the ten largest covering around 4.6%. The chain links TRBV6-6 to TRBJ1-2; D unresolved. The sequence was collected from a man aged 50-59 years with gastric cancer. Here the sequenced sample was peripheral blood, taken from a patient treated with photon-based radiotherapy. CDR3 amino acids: CASSYGPEYGYTF. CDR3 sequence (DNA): TGTGCCAGCAGTTACGGGCCAGAATATGGCTACACCTTC.